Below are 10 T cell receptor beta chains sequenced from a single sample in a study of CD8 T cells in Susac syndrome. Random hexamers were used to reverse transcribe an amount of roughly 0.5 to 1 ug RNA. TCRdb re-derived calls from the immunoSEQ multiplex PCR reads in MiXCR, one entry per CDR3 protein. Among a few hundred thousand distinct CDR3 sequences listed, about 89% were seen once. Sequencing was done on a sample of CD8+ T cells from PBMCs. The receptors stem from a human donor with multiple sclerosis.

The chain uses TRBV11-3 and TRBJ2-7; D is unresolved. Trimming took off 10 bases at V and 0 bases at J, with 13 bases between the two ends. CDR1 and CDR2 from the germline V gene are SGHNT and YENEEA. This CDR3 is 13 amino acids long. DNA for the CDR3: TGTGCCACCGCGATGGGGAACTCCTACGAGCAGTACTTC. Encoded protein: CATAMGNSYEQYF. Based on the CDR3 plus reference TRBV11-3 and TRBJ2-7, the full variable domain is EAGVVQSPRYKIIEKKQPVAFWCNPISGHNTLYWYLQNLGQGPELLIRYENEEAVDDSQLPKDRFSAERLKGVDSTLKIQPAELGDSAVYLCATAMGNSYEQYFGPGTRLTVT.

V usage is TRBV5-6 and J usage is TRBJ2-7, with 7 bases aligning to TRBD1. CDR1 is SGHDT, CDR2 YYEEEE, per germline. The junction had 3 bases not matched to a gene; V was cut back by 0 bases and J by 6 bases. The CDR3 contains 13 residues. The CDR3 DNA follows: TGTGCCAGCAGCTTGGCTACAGGGGCCGAGCAGTACTTC. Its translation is CASSLATGAEQYF.

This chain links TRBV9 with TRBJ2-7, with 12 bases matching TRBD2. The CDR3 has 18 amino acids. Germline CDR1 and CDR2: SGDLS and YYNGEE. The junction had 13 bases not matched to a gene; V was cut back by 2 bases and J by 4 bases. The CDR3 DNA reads TGTGCCAGCAGCGTCTCTTCAAACCAACTAGCGGGAGGTTACGAGCAGTACTTC. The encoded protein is CASSVSSNQLAGGYEQYF.

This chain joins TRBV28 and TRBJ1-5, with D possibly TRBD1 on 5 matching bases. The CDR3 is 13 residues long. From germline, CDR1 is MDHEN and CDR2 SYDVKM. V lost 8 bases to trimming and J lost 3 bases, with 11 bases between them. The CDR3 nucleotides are TGTGCCAGCGGGGGGTGGTCCAATCAGCCCCAGCATTTT. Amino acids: CASGGWSNQPQHF.

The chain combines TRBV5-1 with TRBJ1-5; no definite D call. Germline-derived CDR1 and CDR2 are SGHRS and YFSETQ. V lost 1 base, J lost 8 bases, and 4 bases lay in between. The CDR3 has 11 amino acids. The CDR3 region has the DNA TGCGCCAGCAGCTTGATGAAGCCCCAGCATTTT. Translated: CASSLMKPQHF.

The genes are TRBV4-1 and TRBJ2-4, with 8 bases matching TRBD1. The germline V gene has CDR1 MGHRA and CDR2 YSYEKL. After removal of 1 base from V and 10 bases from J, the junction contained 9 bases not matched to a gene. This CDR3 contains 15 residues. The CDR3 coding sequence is TGCGCCAGCAGCCAAGTTCCCGGGACAGGTGGGATTCAGTACTTC. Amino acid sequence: CASSQVPGTGGIQYF.

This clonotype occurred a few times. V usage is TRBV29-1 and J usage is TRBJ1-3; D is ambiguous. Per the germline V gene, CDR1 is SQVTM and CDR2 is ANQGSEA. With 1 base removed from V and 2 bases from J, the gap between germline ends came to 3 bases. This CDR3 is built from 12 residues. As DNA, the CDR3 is TGCAGCGTTGAAGGTCCTGGAAACACCATATATTTT. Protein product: CSVEGPGNTIYF.

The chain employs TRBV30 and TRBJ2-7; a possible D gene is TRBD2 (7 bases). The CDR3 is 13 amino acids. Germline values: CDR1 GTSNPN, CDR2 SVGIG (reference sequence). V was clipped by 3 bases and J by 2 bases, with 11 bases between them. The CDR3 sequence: CAWRGGEPYEQYF. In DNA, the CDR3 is TGTGCCTGGAGAGGGGGGGAACCCTACGAGCAGTACTTC.

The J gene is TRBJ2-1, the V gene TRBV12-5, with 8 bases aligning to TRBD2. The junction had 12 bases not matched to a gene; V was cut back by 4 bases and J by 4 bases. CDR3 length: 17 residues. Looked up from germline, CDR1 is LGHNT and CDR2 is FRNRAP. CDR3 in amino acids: CASGSSPGLGRYNEQFF. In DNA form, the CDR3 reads TGTGCTAGTGGTTCCTCACCGGGACTAGGGAGATACAATGAGCAGTTCTTC.

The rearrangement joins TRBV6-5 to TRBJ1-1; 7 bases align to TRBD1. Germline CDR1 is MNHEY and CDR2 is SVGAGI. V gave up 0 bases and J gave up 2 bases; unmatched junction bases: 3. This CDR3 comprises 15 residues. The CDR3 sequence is CASSYSGTDNTEAFF. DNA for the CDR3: TGTGCCAGCAGTTACTCTGGGACAGATAACACTGAAGCTTTCTTT.